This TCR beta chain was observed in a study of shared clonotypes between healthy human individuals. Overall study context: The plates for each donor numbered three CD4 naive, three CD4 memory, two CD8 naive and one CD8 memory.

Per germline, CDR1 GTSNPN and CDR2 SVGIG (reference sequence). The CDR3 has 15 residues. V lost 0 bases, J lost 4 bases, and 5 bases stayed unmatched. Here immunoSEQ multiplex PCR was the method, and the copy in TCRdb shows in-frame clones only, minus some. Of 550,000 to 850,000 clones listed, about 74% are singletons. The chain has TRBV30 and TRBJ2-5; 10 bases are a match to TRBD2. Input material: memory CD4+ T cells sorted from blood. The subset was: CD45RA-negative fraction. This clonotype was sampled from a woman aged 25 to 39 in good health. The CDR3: CAWSVGTSERETQYF. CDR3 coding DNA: TGTGCCTGGAGTGTCGGGACTAGCGAAAGAGAGACCCAGTACTTC.